This is a list of T cell receptor beta chains from one sample in a study of blood T cells in healthy people across ages. TCRdb analysed the 5' RACE reads with MiXCR anew, one entry per CDR3 protein. Among fewer than 950,000 distinct CDR3 sequences, roughly 40% were seen once, and the ten largest hold 13%. Input material: blood. The receptor source for this set is a man younger than 35 in good health. Both conserved end residues are part of each CDR3. D genes are given only for firm matches. Clone size is shown for a subset of rows, as once, few, many or a class of expanded clone.

v_call	cdr3_length	j_call	clone_size	d_call	cdr3_nt	cdr3_aa
TRBV7-8	16	TRBJ2-3	few	-	TGTGCCAGCAGCTCTTTACCGGGACCGCGCACAGATACGCAGTATTTT	CASSSLPGPRTDTQYF
TRBV6-6	16	TRBJ2-7	many	TRBD1	TGTGCCAGCAGTTACTCGACTGGGACAGGGGTTTTCGAGCAGTACTTC	CASSYSTGTGVFEQYF
TRBV7-2	16	TRBJ2-5	-	TRBD2	TGTGCCAGCAGCTTAGTGGCTGCGGGGGGGCCTCATGAGCAGTACTTC	CASSLVAAGGPHEQYF
TRBV7-2	13	TRBJ1-1	-	-	TGTGCCAGCAGCTTAGAATCGGATACTGAAGCTTTCTTT	CASSLESDTEAFF
TRBV20-1	13	TRBJ1-5	few	-	TGCAGTGCTTCACGGGACAGCAATCAGCCCCAGCATTTT	CSASRDSNQPQHF
TRBV2	12	TRBJ2-1	few	TRBD1	TGTGCCACTGGACAGGGGGAAAATGAGCAGTTCTTC	CATGQGENEQFF
TRBV6-5	14	TRBJ2-7	many	-	TGTGCCAGCAGTTACACACCCGGCCAGTACGAGCAGTACTTC	CASSYTPGQYEQYF
TRBV6-2/TRBV6-3	14	TRBJ1-6	many	TRBD1	TGTGCCAGCAGTTGGGACAGGAATAATTCACCCCTCCACTTT	CASSWDRNNSPLHF
TRBV21-1	16	TRBJ2-7	many	-	TGTGCCAGCAGCAAACGCCTGGACCGACAAACTTGTGAGCAGTACTTC	CASSKRLDRQTCEQYF
TRBV12-3/TRBV12-4	15	TRBJ1-5	many	-	TGTGCCAGCAGTTTATCCCCCGCAGGGAATCAGCCCCAGCATTTT	CASSLSPAGNQPQHF
TRBV25-1	14	TRBJ1-2	few	-	TGTGCCAGCAGTGACGGGGGGAACAGGGATGGCTACACCTTC	CASSDGGNRDGYTF
TRBV29-1	14	TRBJ2-4	-	-	TGCAGCGTTGAACCCAGGGGTTCCTACAATGAGCAGTACTTC	CSVEPRGSYNEQYF
TRBV20-1	14	TRBJ1-2	-	TRBD1	TGCAGTGCTCGACAGGGGACTTATAACTATGGCTACACCTTC	CSARQGTYNYGYTF
TRBV12-3/TRBV12-4	15	TRBJ2-1	-	-	TGTGCCAGCAGCCCGGGGGGCCTATCCTACAATGAGCAGTTCTTC	CASSPGGLSYNEQFF
TRBV20-1	16	TRBJ1-2	few	TRBD1	TGCAGTGCTAGTTTGGGAACCCGACAGGGGGCGTATGGCTACACCTTC	CSASLGTRQGAYGYTF
TRBV4-3	17	TRBJ2-6	-	-	TGCGCCAGCAGCCAAGAGTTCTGGACCTCTGGGGCCAACGTCCTGACTTTC	CASSQEFWTSGANVLTF
TRBV18	15	TRBJ2-7	-	-	TGTGCCAGCTCACCACCGGGGGGGGCCCCCCATGAGCAGTACTTC	CASSPPGGAPHEQYF
TRBV20-1	13	TRBJ1-5	-	TRBD1	TGCAGTGCTATCGACAGGGAGGATCAGCCCCAGCATTTT	CSAIDREDQPQHF
TRBV15	13	TRBJ1-2	once	-	TGTGCCACCAGCAGAGAAGCTGCCGGGGGCTACACCTTC	CATSREAAGGYTF
TRBV12-3/TRBV12-4	14	TRBJ1-4	-	TRBD1	TGTGCCAGCACCCCGGGACAGTTTAATGAAAAACTGTTTTTT	CASTPGQFNEKLFF
TRBV3-1	16	TRBJ1-5	-	TRBD1	TGTGCCAGCAGTTCTGGCAGGACAGGAGACAATCAGCCCCAGCATTTT	CASSSGRTGDNQPQHF
TRBV4-1	14	TRBJ2-3	few	-	TGCGCCAGCAGCCAGGCAGACTTGCTGGATACGCAGTATTTT	CASSQADLLDTQYF
TRBV7-8	18	TRBJ2-1	-	TRBD1	TGTGCCAGCAGCCAACGGCCCGGGACAGGGGACACCTACAATGAGCAGTTCTTC	CASSQRPGTGDTYNEQFF
TRBV20-1	15	TRBJ2-5	-	-	TGCAGTGCTAGAGATCTGAGTGGGTCGTGGGAGACCCAGTACTTC	CSARDLSGSWETQYF
TRBV9	14	TRBJ2-1	-	-	TGTGCCAGCAGCGTAGACGGGTTCGGCAATGAGCAGTTCTTC	CASSVDGFGNEQFF
TRBV7-9	13	TRBJ1-6	-	-	TGTGCCACCGAGGGGAGCTCTGGTTCACCCCTCCACTTT	CATEGSSGSPLHF
TRBV6-5	14	TRBJ2-2	few	-	TGTGCCAGCAGTTACGGGCCGGGTCGCCGGGAGCTGTTTTTT	CASSYGPGRRELFF
TRBV12-3/TRBV12-4	16	TRBJ2-3	many	-	TGTGCCAGCAGTTTATCGGGCAGGGGAATGGGAGATACGCAGTATTTT	CASSLSGRGMGDTQYF
TRBV3-1	13	TRBJ2-2	few	-	TGTGCCAGCAGCCAAGTGAGCACCGGGGAGCTGTTTTTT	CASSQVSTGELFF
TRBV5-5	15	TRBJ1-2	-	-	TGTGTCAGCAGCTTGAATCCTGCAGGGATCGATGGCTACACCTTC	CVSSLNPAGIDGYTF
TRBV12-3/TRBV12-4	16	TRBJ2-1	-	-	TGTGCCAGCAGTTTGAGGGGGGGCAGGGTGAACAATGAGCAGTTCTTC	CASSLRGGRVNNEQFF
TRBV2	15	TRBJ2-7	many	TRBD1	TGTGCCAGCAGTGAGATCCAGGGGGCGGGAAACGAGCAGTACTTC	CASSEIQGAGNEQYF
TRBV6-4	15	TRBJ2-3	few	-	TGTGCCAGCAGTGAGAGCGCCGATTCGTCAGATACGCAGTATTTT	CASSESADSSDTQYF
TRBV3-1	14	TRBJ1-2	-	-	TGTGCCAGCAGCCAAGATTCGCACCCTAATGGCTACACCTTC	CASSQDSHPNGYTF
TRBV14	13	TRBJ1-1	-	-	TGTGCCAGCAGCCACAGGGGGAACACTGAAGCTTTCTTT	CASSHRGNTEAFF
TRBV29-1	14	TRBJ2-1	-	TRBD2	TGCAGCGTTGAACGCGGGAGGGCCGGGAATGAGCAGTTCTTC	CSVERGRAGNEQFF
TRBV20-1	17	TRBJ2-3	few	-	TGCAGTGCTAGAGAAAAGAGGGGCAGGTTATGGGGAGATACGCAGTATTTT	CSAREKRGRLWGDTQYF
TRBV28	13	TRBJ1-1	few	TRBD1	TGTGCCAGCTTCCAGGGGGGAAACACTGAAGCTTTCTTT	CASFQGGNTEAFF
TRBV3-1	12	TRBJ2-3	once	-	TGTGCCAGCAGCCAGTTGTCGAATACGCAGTATTTT	CASSQLSNTQYF
TRBV7-2	14	TRBJ2-1	many	-	TGTGCCAGCAGCTTAGCGGCCAGGACCAATGAGCAGTTCTTC	CASSLAARTNEQFF
TRBV5-1	15	TRBJ1-5	few	-	TGCGCCAGCAGCCCCACTTCACCTAGCAATCAGCCCCAGCATTTT	CASSPTSPSNQPQHF
TRBV27	15	TRBJ1-5	-	-	TGTGCCAGCGGTCCAACAGGGTTAAGCAATCAGCCCCAGCATTTT	CASGPTGLSNQPQHF
TRBV27	15	TRBJ1-2	-	-	TGTGCCAGCAGTTGTGGCAGCGCAAGACCCTCTGGCTACACCTTC	CASSCGSARPSGYTF
TRBV20-1	14	TRBJ2-7	-	TRBD2	TGCAGTGCTGCCCTCGGGCTAGCGGGGTACGAGCAGTACTTC	CSAALGLAGYEQYF
TRBV18	13	TRBJ1-1	-	-	TGTGCCAGCTCACCACCGATGAGGGATGTAGCTTTCTTT	CASSPPMRDVAFF
TRBV7-9	15	TRBJ2-7	few	TRBD1	TGTGCCAGCAGCTTACGGGACAGCTCCTACAATGAGCAGTACTTC	CASSLRDSSYNEQYF
TRBV9	14	TRBJ2-3	few	TRBD2	TGTGCCAGCAGCGTAGGGGGAGGGTTGGATACGCAGTATTTT	CASSVGGGLDTQYF
TRBV10-2	17	TRBJ2-3	many	TRBD2	TGCGCCAGCACTGGGCTAGCGGGGGCCCGTTTCACAGATACGCAGTATTTT	CASTGLAGARFTDTQYF
TRBV3-1	14	TRBJ1-1	many	-	TGTGCCAGCAGCCCCGGACACGCACCTCCTGAAGCTTTCTTT	CASSPGHAPPEAFF
TRBV29-1	13	TRBJ1-2	-	TRBD1	TGCAACACCTACAGGGGTGAATTACTTTACTACACCTTC	CNTYRGELLYYTF
TRBV7-9	17	TRBJ1-2	-	-	TGTGCCAGCAGCTTTGCCTGGCAGGGGAGAGCTAACTATGGCTACACCTTC	CASSFAWQGRANYGYTF
TRBV12-3/TRBV12-4	15	TRBJ1-4	few	-	TGTGCCAGCAGCAAAGGGGACGCAACTAATGAAAAACTGTTTTTT	CASSKGDATNEKLFF
TRBV29-1	16	TRBJ2-1	many	TRBD2	TGCAGCGTCCGTGGACTAGCGGGGGGTGCCTACAATGAGCAGTTCTTC	CSVRGLAGGAYNEQFF
TRBV18	15	TRBJ2-7	-	TRBD1	TGTGCCAGCTCACCCGGGACAGTTCGGGTCGATGAGCAGTACTTC	CASSPGTVRVDEQYF
TRBV4-1	20	TRBJ2-2	-	TRBD2	TGCGCCAGCAGCCAAGATCAGGAACTGGCGGGGGGGACGAACACCGGGGAGCTGTTTTTT	CASSQDQELAGGTNTGELFF
TRBV11-2	13	TRBJ1-2	-	-	TGTGCCAGCAGCCCTAGCAGTGCCTATGGCTACACCTTC	CASSPSSAYGYTF
TRBV2	15	TRBJ2-3	-	-	TGTGCCAGCAGTGGAAATGCGTTAAGCACAGATACGCAGTATTTT	CASSGNALSTDTQYF